One and the same sample provided the 9 T cell receptor beta chains below, sequenced in a study of T cells in Graves' hyperthyroidism and ophthalmopathy. Researchers took RNA transcripts and amplified the TCR beta CDR3 regions from them. HTBI primers drove first-round RT-PCR of the TCR CDR3. TCRdb analysed the multiplex PCR reads with MiXCR anew, one entry per CDR3 protein. Of hundreds of thousands of distinct CDR3 sequences in the sample, about 38% were seen once. The sample was blood. These receptors all stem from a man younger than 35 with Graves' hyperthyroidism.

The chain combines TRBV10-2 with TRBJ1-2; D gene uncertain. This CDR3 contains 14 residues. Deletions cut 0 bases from V and 2 bases from J, with 7 bases between. CDR1 WSHSY and CDR2 SAAADI come from the germline V gene. The CDR3 bases are TGCGCCAGCAGTGAGTCGCCAGAAAACTATGGCTACACCTTC. This gives the protein CASSESPENYGYTF.

The rearrangement uses TRBV20-1 and TRBJ1-2, with a weak D call TRBD1 (5 bases). V lost 5 bases and J lost 8, with 12 bases in between. The germline V gene encodes CDR1 DFQATT and CDR2 SNEGSKA (reference sequence). This CDR3 is 11 amino acids long. The CDR3 DNA is TGCAGTGCTGCCGTCGGGGGGGGCTACACCTTC. It specifies CSAAVGGGYTF.

This clonotype appeared a few times. The chain joins TRBV6-5 to TRBJ1-4; D gene unclear. Trimming stripped 0 bases from V and 7 bases from J, with 12 bases between. Germline loops: CDR1 MNHEY, CDR2 SVGAGI. The CDR3 has 15 residues. The CDR3 sequence is CASSYSWQGSEKLFF. The CDR3 nucleotides are TGTGCCAGCAGTTACTCGTGGCAAGGAAGTGAAAAACTGTTTTTT.

This clonotype was detected only a few times. The CDR3 spells CASSLALPENEAFF. The CDR3 nucleotides read TGTGCCAGCAGTTTAGCTCTTCCGGAGAACGAAGCTTTCTTT. The genes are TRBV12-3 or TRBV12-4 and TRBJ1-1; D is uncertain. V was cut by 0 bases and J by 8 bases, with 13 bases left in between. CDR3 length equals 14 residues.

In its sample, this clonotype was seen a few times. The chain joins TRBV5-1 to TRBJ2-2; 7 bases are a match to TRBD1. Germline values: CDR1 SGHRS, CDR2 YFSETQ. The CDR3 contains 16 residues. J was trimmed by 0 bases and V by 2 bases; bases with no gene match: 4. In DNA, the CDR3 is TGCGCCAGCAGCTTTCAGGGGGATACGAACACCGGGGAGCTGTTTTTT. This codes for CASSFQGDTNTGELFF.

To note about this clonotype: The junction departs from germline at one end; a sequencing error may be responsible. This chain links TRBV24-1 with TRBJ2-7; D ambiguous. The CDR3 runs 13 residues. Germline CDR1 is KGHDR and CDR2 is SFDVKD. The CDR3 loop is CASSYAPTYEQYF. CDR3 in DNA: TGTGCCAGCAGTTATGCGCCCACCTACGAGCAGTACTTC.

V and J are TRBV11-1 and TRBJ2-2; D tentatively fits TRBD1 or TRBD2 (5 bases each). The CDR3 is 16 residues long. The germline CDR1 and CDR2 sequences are SGHAT and FQDESV (reference sequence). V was pared by 1 base and J by 6 bases, with 15 bases between. In DNA form, the CDR3 reads TGTGCCAGCAGCTTAGGGGGGTCTAGGGGAGCCGGGGAGCTGTTTTTT. Translating gives CASSLGGSRGAGELFF.

The chain couples TRBV15 to TRBJ1-1, with TRBD1 as a possible D gene (5 bases). CDR1 and CDR2 from the germline V gene are LNHNV and YYDKDF (reference sequence). Trimming removed 0 bases from V and 1 base from J, with 15 bases in between. The CDR3 length is 17 residues. The CDR3 DNA is TGTGCCACCAGCAGAGATCCCCCCGGGACGGCGAACACTGAAGCTTTCTTT. Translating gives CATSRDPPGTANTEAFF.

This clonotype was detected ten times or more. The chain couples TRBV20-1 to TRBJ2-5, with 9 positions matching TRBD2. J was trimmed by 1 base and V by 3 bases; bases with no gene match: 3. This CDR3 is built from 14 residues. Germline CDR1 DFQATT, CDR2 SNEGSKA (reference sequence). CDR3 in amino acids: CSARGSGGQETQYF. CDR3 in DNA: TGCAGTGCTAGGGGTAGCGGGGGCCAAGAGACCCAGTACTTC.